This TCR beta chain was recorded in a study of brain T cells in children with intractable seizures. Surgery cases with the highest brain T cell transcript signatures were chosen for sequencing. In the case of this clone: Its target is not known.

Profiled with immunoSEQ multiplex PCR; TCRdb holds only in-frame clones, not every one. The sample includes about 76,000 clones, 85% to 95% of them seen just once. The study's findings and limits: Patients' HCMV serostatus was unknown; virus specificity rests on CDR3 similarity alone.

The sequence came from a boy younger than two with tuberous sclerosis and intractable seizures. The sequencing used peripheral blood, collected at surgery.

The DNA for the CDR3 is TGTGCCAGCAGCTTAGCTGACAGGGGAGCTTTCTTT. Its translation is CASSLADRGAFF. The chain is built from TRBV5-6 and TRBJ1-1; 8 bases match TRBD1. CDR3 length equals 12 residues. Germline trimming cut 2 bases from V and 10 bases from J; bases unmatched to any gene: 4. Germline assignment: CDR1 SGHDT and CDR2 YYEEEE.